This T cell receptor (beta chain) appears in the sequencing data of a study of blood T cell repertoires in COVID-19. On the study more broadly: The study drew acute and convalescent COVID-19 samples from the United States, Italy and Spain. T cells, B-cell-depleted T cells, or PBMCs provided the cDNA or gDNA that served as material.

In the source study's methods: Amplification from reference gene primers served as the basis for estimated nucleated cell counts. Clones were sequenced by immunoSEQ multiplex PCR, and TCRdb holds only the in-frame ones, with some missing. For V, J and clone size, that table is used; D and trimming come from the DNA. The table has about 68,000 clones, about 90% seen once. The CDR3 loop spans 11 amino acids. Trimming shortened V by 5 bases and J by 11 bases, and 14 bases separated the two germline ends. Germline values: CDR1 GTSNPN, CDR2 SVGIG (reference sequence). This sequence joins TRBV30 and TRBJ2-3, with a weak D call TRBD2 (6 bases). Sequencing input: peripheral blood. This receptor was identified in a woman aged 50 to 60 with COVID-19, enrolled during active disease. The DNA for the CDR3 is TGTGCCTGGGAGGAGGGGCACAGGCAGTATTTT. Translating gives CAWEEGHRQYF.